The clone carrying this TCR beta chain occurred a few times. Its antigen is as yet unknown. Reasons for excluding patients were uncontrolled infection, other autoimmune disease, pregnancy or lactation. Using approximately 10 ml of fresh peripheral blood, PBMCs were prepared. These data come from a study of T cells in Graves' hyperthyroidism and ophthalmopathy. Across the study: Peripheral blood sampling occurred at initial diagnosis, before any treatment.

Whole-study results and caveats: The blood repertoire included most of the expanded thyroid clonotypes above 0.001.

Looked up from germline, CDR1 is DFQATT and CDR2 is SNEGSKA (reference sequence). This CDR3 has 12 residues. Trimming left V 6 bases short and J 1 base short, with 9 bases between. Amplification of TCR beta CDR3 regions used RNA as the template. First-round RT-PCR of the TCR CDR3 relied on the HTBI primer set. Each CDR3 protein is one row after TCRdb ran MiXCR on the multiplex PCR reads. The data contain 370,000 or so distinct CDR3 sequences, approximately 15% of them singletons. What was sequenced was blood. The chain couples TRBV20-1 to TRBJ1-1; D is ambiguous. The TCR sequence derives from a woman between 18 and 29 years old with Graves' hyperthyroidism that later progressed to Graves' ophthalmopathy. For the CDR3, the DNA is TGCAGTGCCACAGACAAGAACACTGAAGCTTTCTTT. Translated, it gives CSATDKNTEAFF.